This TCR beta chain was sequenced in a study of blood T cells in healthy people across ages. Study outcomes and limitations: Naive CD4+ cell counts and diversity both ran higher in long-lived than in aged donors.

PCR was performed a second time for roughly 7 to 12 cycles using a sample-barcoded 5' primer and a J-beta primer mix. Each cDNA molecule carried a tag from a template-switch adaptor that contained 12 random nucleotides. TCRdb analysed the 5' RACE reads with MiXCR anew, one entry per CDR3 protein. The repertoire holds 980,000 or so distinct CDR3 sequences, with roughly 43% as singletons. Comments on this clonotype: Its specificity is unknown.

CDR1 and CDR2 (germline): MNHEY, SMNVEV (reference sequence). V shed 0 bases and J 3 bases; nucleotides not matched to a gene: 8. CDR3 length equals 16 residues. There were at least 6 micrograms of total RNA extracted from every sample. This clonotype originated in a man aged 30-40 years in good health. This chain joins TRBV27 and TRBJ2-7; 7 bases align to TRBD1. The material sequenced was blood. The CDR3 DNA reads as TGTGCCAGCAGTTTATCCCAGGGGGAAGTGAACTACGAGCAGTACTTC. Amino acids: CASSLSQGEVNYEQYF.